Shown below are 17 T cell receptor beta chains from a single sample sequenced in a study of spatial heterogeneity in lung cancer. Regarding the study as a whole: Mutation tallies in tumors tracked expanded intratumoral alpha and beta TCR counts.

TCRdb processed the 5' RACE reads anew with MiXCR; each CDR3 protein has one entry. The sample has just over 8,000 distinct CDR3 sequences, 9.6% seen once. Their target antigens are unknown. The time point denotes: sample taken at primary tumor resection. Sequences were derived from lung tumor tissue, sampled at surgery. These receptors were collected from a male donor with early-stage non-small cell lung cancer.

This clonotype is categorized as medium-sized (0.01 to 0.1%). The CDR3 DNA sequence: TGTGCCAGCAGTTACGAACAGGGGATCAGGGGCGGGGAGCTGTTTTTT. Its translation is CASSYEQGIRGGELFF. The rearrangement uses TRBV6-5 and TRBJ2-2, with 7 bases matching TRBD1. CDR3 length: 16 residues. Germline V lookup: CDR1 MNHEY, CDR2 SVGAGI. Losses at the gene ends were 2 bases for V and 7 bases for J; bases not matched to a gene: 10.

This clonotype is labeled as medium-sized (0.01 to 0.1%). V gene TRBV10-2 combines with J gene TRBJ2-3; 9 bases agree with TRBD2. Germline trimming cut 6 bases from V and 4 bases from J; bases unmatched to any gene: 2. CDR3 length: 13 residues. Germline lookup yields CDR1 WSHSY and CDR2 SAAADI. The CDR3 spells CASRVAGADTQYF. The CDR3 bases are TGCGCCAGCAGGGTAGCGGGAGCAGATACGCAGTATTTT.

In its sample, this clonotype was seen many times. The chain recombines TRBV10-1 with TRBJ2-1; 10 bases fit TRBD2. Germline V CDR1 and CDR2: WNHNN, SYGVQD (reference sequence). This CDR3 has 14 amino acids. V was clipped by 4 bases and J by 8 bases; unmatched bases: 5. The CDR3 sequence: CASSGLAGDDEQFF. The CDR3 DNA is TGCGCCAGCAGTGGACTAGCGGGTGACGATGAGCAGTTCTTC.

This clonotype appeared many times. The V gene is TRBV7-2, the J gene TRBJ2-1; D remains unclear. V was cut by 5 bases and J by 4 bases, with 9 bases left in between. The CDR3 totals 13 residues. The germline gives CDR1 SGHTA, CDR2 FQGNSA. The CDR3: CASSREIYNEQFF. The DNA of the CDR3 is TGTGCCAGCAGCCGCGAGATATACAATGAGCAGTTCTTC. Filled out from reference TRBV7-2 and TRBJ2-1, the complete variable domain reads GAGVSQSPSNKVTEKGKDVELRCDPISGHTALYWYRQSLGQGLEFLIYFQGNSAPDKSGLPSDRFSAERTGGSVSTLTIQRTQQEDSAVYLCASSREIYNEQFFGPGTRLTVL.

This clonotype was recorded at least ten times. J is TRBJ1-3 and V is TRBV7-9, with D hard to call. Trimming shortened V by 0 bases and J by 5 bases, and 11 bases separated the two germline ends. Germline CDR1 and CDR2: SEHNR and FQNEAQ (reference sequence). This CDR3 is built from 15 residues. For the CDR3, the DNA is TGTGCCAGCAGCTTAGCGACCGGGATACGAAACACCATATATTTT. Translating it yields CASSLATGIRNTIYF.

This clonotype was seen many times. This chain joins TRBV2 and TRBJ1-1; the D gene is possibly TRBD1 (5 bases). With 4 bases removed from V and 9 bases from J, the gap between germline ends came to 9 bases. The CDR3 is 11 residues long. Germline CDR1 is SNHLY and CDR2 is FYNNEI. CDR3 region: CASSGQSKAFF. Written as DNA, the CDR3 is TGTGCCAGCAGTGGACAGTCAAAAGCTTTCTTT.

This clonotype was observed at least ten times. The V gene is TRBV20-1, the J gene TRBJ1-1, with 7 positions matching TRBD1. This CDR3 has 15 amino acids. With 2 bases clipped from V and 4 bases from J, the junction kept 10 bases outside the gene matches. The V gene's germline CDR1 is DFQATT and CDR2 SNEGSKA (reference sequence). DNA of the CDR3: TGCAGTGCTAGACCCTTAGGGGGCTCGCTCACTGAAGCTTTCTTT. Translated, it gives CSARPLGGSLTEAFF.

This clonotype has at least ten counts. The chain employs TRBV20-1 and TRBJ2-3, with D possibly matching TRBD1 (6 bases). Trimming left V 6 bases short and J 7 bases short, with 14 bases between. This CDR3 spans 12 amino acids. In germline, CDR1 is DFQATT, CDR2 SNEGSKA (reference sequence). The chain's CDR3 is CSAGTFQNTQYF. The CDR3 DNA is TGCAGTGCCGGGACATTTCAAAATACGCAGTATTTT.

At least ten counts were recorded for this clonotype. This chain joins TRBV12-3 or TRBV12-4 and TRBJ2-5; tentative D call: TRBD1 (6 bases). The CDR3 has 14 amino acids. Trimming stripped 6 bases from V and 2 bases from J, with 13 bases between. The CDR3 DNA reads TGTGCCAGCAGGGGGACAAGGAGGCAAGAGACCCAGTACTTC. The encoded protein is CASRGTRRQETQYF.

This clonotype came up many times. The chain combines TRBV12-3 or TRBV12-4 with TRBJ1-5; maybe TRBD1 (5 bases). With 6 bases removed from V and 4 bases from J, the gap between germline ends came to 10 bases. The CDR3 is 13 amino acids. DNA for the CDR3: TGTGCCAGCAGGCAGACAGCTAATCAGCCCCAGCATTTT. Protein: CASRQTANQPQHF.

This clonotype was detected many times. The chain employs TRBV28 and TRBJ2-5, with D tentatively TRBD1 (5 bases). CDR3 length: 13 amino acids. Looked up from germline, CDR1 is MDHEN and CDR2 is SYDVKM. V lost 1 base and J 5 bases, leaving 8 bases between the germline ends. The CDR3 nucleotides are TGTGCCAGCAGTTTATCAGGGTCGGAGACCCAGTACTTC. Residues: CASSLSGSETQYF.

At least ten counts were recorded for this clonotype. The chain has TRBV6-1 and TRBJ2-7; TRBD1 matches 7 bases. Germline V gene sequence: CDR1 MNHNS, CDR2 SASEGT. This CDR3 spans 16 amino acids. Trimming removed 1 base from V and 3 bases from J; junction bases left unmatched: 9. The CDR3 coding sequence is TGTGCCAGCAGTGAAGGACAGGGCCAGACCGTCTACGAGCAGTACTTC. Protein product: CASSEGQGQTVYEQYF.

V gene TRBV20-1 combines with J gene TRBJ2-7; possible D gene TRBD2, 5 bases. CDR3 length: 15 residues. The germline V gene has CDR1 DFQATT and CDR2 SNEGSKA (reference sequence). V dropped 0 bases and J dropped 0 bases, with 12 bases sitting between them. CDR3 nucleotide sequence: TGCAGTGCTAGAGACACTAGTACTAGCTCCTACGAGCAGTACTTC. Amino acid sequence: CSARDTSTSSYEQYF.

The chain combines TRBV12-3 or TRBV12-4 with TRBJ2-1, with D perhaps given as TRBD1 or TRBD2 (6 bases each). Trimming took 7 bases from V and 9 from J, leaving 13 bases between them. The CDR3 covers 12 residues. CDR3 nucleotide sequence: TGTGCCAGCACTATAGGGGGGAGTGAGCAGTTCTTC. It codes for CASTIGGSEQFF.

This clonotype has a count of ten or more. The genes are TRBV5-1 and TRBJ2-5, with 8 bases matching TRBD1. The CDR3 runs 15 residues. V lost 0 bases to trimming and J lost 5 bases; unmatched junction nucleotides: 6. The germline V gene has CDR1 SGHRS and CDR2 YFSETQ. The CDR3 DNA follows: TGCGCCAGCAGCTTGGCCCAGGGGGCGATGGAGACCCAGTACTTC. Translated: CASSLAQGAMETQYF.

This clonotype showed up many times. The J gene is TRBJ2-1, the V gene TRBV28, with TRBD1 as a possible D gene (5 bases). The CDR3 has 12 amino acids. Between the trimmed V and J ends, which lost 1 base and 13 bases, there was a span of 11 bases. The germline gives CDR1 MDHEN, CDR2 SYDVKM. CDR3 in DNA: TGTGCCAGCAGTTTATATCAACAGGCCCAGTTCTTC. Its translation: CASSLYQQAQFF.

Judged by abundance, this clonotype is medium-sized. The chain recombines TRBV28 with TRBJ2-3; D perhaps matches TRBD2 (5 bases). Per the germline V gene, CDR1 is MDHEN and CDR2 is SYDVKM. The V end lost 1 base, the J end lost 2 bases, and 10 bases lay between the germline ends. The length of the CDR3 is 15 residues. CDR3 residues: CASSLSPRDTDTQYF. The CDR3 DNA reads TGTGCCAGCAGTTTATCGCCCCGGGACACAGATACGCAGTATTTT.